Below, one T cell receptor (beta chain) is given with its context. Its antigen remains unidentified. This record comes from a study of regulatory T cells in long-lasting Graves disease. Points from the study as a whole: TCR diversity in persistent Graves' patients was below that of newly diagnosed ones.

V dropped 2 bases and J dropped 8; count of bases not matched to a gene: 3. The germline CDR1 and CDR2 sequences are KGHDR and SFDVKD. The CDR3 loop spans 15 amino acids. Indicated time point: newly diagnosed GD, antithyroid drugs for less than 3 months. The TCR library was made from RNA that had been extracted from PBMCs in TRIzol. CDR3-region Arm-PCR and iRepertoire HTBI primers produced the TCR beta libraries. TCRdb reprocessed the multiplex PCR reads via MiXCR and lists one record per CDR3 protein. The sample carries 510,000 or so distinct CDR3 sequences, approximately 12% recorded once. This same sample was also part of a study on T cells in Graves' hyperthyroidism and ophthalmopathy. That paper states: An initial round of RT-PCR targeting the TCR CDR3 relied on the HTBI primer set. Also found in blood were most expanded thyroid clonotypes above 0.001.

The TCR sequence derives from a woman aged 30 to 39 with Graves disease. The J gene is TRBJ2-1, the V gene TRBV24-1, with 12 bases identical to TRBD2. Here the sequenced sample was peripheral blood mononuclear cells (PBMCs), taken at new diagnosis, from a patient treated with antithyroid drugs. The CDR3 DNA sequence: TGTGCCACCAGTGATTACGGACTAGCGGGATATGAGCAGTTCTTC. Translation gives CATSDYGLAGYEQFF.